This T cell receptor (beta chain) was identified in a study of shared clonotypes between healthy human individuals. The CDR3 extends over 16 amino acids. Assay used: immunoSEQ multiplex PCR; TCRdb lists only in-frame clones, some missing. The sample has about 500,000 clones; more than 70% are singletons. The sample consisted of PBMCs. The TCR originated in a middle-aged woman in good health. Some clones in this sample may be carry-over from other donors' samples. The chain couples TRBV21-1 to TRBJ1-1; TRBD1 is the table's D call and was not checked against the DNA. TRBV21-1 is recorded as a pseudogene. CDR3: CASSARQVLANTEAFF. CDR3 DNA: TGTGCCAGCAGCGCCAGACAGGTCCTGGCGAACACTGAAGCTTTCTTT.